One TCR beta chain is described in this entry. As yet, its antigen is unknown. This PCR relied on a set of 60 Vbeta primers and 13 Jbeta primers. This table comes from immunoSEQ multiplex PCR, and its TCRdb copy is limited to in-frame clones, with some not included. The table shows under 200,000 clones, with 60% to 85% occurring only once. This sample is drawn from a study of cytomegalovirus exposure and HLA in healthy donors. Study results and limitations: The authors later found TCR association rates varying by HLA locus, with DRB1 most and HLA-C fewest. Both high specificity and high sensitivity reportedly marked the classifier's diagnosis of cytomegalovirus status.

Trimming removed 5 bases from V and 3 bases from J; junction bases left unmatched: 5. Germline-derived CDR1 and CDR2 are SNHLY and FYNNEI. The CDR3 extends over 16 amino acids. The sequence was collected from a woman in her thirties in good health and CMV-seronegative. The rearrangement links TRBV2 to TRBJ2-1; 12 positions agree with TRBD2. Sequencing was done on a sample of PBMCs. The CDR3 DNA follows: TGTGCCAGCAGTAATACTAGCGGGGGGTTCTACAATGAGCAGTTCTTC. Its protein product is CASSNTSGGFYNEQFF.